This TCR beta chain was retrieved from a study of T cells in Graves' hyperthyroidism and ophthalmopathy. Whole-study results and caveats: Expanded thyroid clonotypes (above 0.001) were mostly also found in blood.

Graves' hyperthyroidism was deemed stable given no ophthalmopathy progression within 18 months. The study enrolled patients aged 18 to 65 with newly diagnosed hyperthyroidism of under 2 months' duration. It was uncontrolled infection, other autoimmune disease, pregnancy or lactation that excluded patients. The investigators amplified TCR beta CDR3 regions from RNA transcripts. The study used the HTBI primer set for a first-round RT-PCR of the TCR CDR3. MiXCR, applied by TCRdb to the multiplex PCR reads, yields one record per CDR3 protein. Here the sample spans 200,000 to 250,000 distinct CDR3 sequences, 17% being singletons. To note about this clonotype: Its antigen is still unknown.

This CDR3 has 17 residues. CDR1 LGHNA and CDR2 YSLEER come from the germline V gene. The V segment lost 0 bases and the J segment 7 bases; nucleotides outside the gene matches: 12. The sequence was obtained from a man between 45 and 60 years old with Graves' hyperthyroidism. The specimen was blood. The V and J genes are TRBV4-3 and TRBJ2-1; TRBD1 aligns across 7 bases. The CDR3 DNA is TGCGCCAGCAGCCAAGATTTTCTCGGACTCAGGGGGAATGAGCAGTTCTTC. Protein: CASSQDFLGLRGNEQFF.